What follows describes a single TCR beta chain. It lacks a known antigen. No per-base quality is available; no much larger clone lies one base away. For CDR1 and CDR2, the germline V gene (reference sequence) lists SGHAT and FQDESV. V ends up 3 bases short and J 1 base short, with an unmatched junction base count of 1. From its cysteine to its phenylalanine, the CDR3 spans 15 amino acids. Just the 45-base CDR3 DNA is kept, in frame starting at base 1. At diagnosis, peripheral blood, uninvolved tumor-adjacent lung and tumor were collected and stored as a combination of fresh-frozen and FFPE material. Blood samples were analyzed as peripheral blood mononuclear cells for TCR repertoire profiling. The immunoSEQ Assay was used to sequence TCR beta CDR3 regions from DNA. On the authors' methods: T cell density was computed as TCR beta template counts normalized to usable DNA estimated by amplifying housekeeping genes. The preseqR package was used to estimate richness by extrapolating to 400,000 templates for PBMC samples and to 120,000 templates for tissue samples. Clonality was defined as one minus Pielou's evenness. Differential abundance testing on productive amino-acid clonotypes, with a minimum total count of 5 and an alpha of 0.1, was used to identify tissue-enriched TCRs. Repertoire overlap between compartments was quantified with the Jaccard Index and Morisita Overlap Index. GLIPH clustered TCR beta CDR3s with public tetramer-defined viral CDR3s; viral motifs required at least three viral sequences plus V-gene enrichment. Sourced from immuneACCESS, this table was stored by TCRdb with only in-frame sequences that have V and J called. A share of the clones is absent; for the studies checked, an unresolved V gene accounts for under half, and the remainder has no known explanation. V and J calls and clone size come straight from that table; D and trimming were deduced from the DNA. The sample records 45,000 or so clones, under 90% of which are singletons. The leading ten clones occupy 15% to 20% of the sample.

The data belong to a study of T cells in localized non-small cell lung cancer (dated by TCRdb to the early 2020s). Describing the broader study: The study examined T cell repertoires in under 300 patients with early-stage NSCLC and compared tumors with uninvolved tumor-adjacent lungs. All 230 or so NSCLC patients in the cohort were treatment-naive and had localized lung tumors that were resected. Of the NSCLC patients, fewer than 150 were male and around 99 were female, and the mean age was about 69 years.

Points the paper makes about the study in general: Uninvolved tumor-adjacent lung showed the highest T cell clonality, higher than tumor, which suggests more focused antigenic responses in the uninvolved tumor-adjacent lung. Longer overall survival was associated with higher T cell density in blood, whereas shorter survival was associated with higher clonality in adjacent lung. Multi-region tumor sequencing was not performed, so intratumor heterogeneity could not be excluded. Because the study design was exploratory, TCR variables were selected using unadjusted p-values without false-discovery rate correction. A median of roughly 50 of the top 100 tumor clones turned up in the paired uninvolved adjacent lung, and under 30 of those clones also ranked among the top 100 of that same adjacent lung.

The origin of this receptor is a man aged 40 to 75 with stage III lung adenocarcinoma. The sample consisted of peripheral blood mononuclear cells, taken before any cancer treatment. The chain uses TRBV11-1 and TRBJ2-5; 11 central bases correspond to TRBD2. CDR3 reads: CASSFGTSGQETQYF. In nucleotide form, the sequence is TGTGCCAGCAGCTTTGGGACTAGCGGCCAAGAGACCCAGTACTTC.